This T cell receptor beta chain derives from a study of cytomegalovirus exposure and HLA in healthy donors. PCR was performed using 60 Vbeta and 13 Jbeta primers. Only in-frame clones appear in the TCRdb table, and some are missing; sequencing was by immunoSEQ multiplex PCR. Of under 110,000 clones listed, roughly 82% are singletons. V was cut by 4 bases and J by 3 bases, with 9 bases left in between. This CDR3 spans 13 amino acids. From germline, CDR1 is SGHNT and CDR2 YYREEE (reference sequence). The clonotype comes from a woman in her fifties or sixties in good health and CMV-seropositive. The source material was PBMCs. The J gene is TRBJ2-3, the V gene TRBV5-4, with a tentative D call TRBD1 (6 bases). CDR3 bases: TGTGCCAGCAGCCACAGGGTTACAGATACGCAGTATTTT. It translates to CASSHRVTDTQYF.